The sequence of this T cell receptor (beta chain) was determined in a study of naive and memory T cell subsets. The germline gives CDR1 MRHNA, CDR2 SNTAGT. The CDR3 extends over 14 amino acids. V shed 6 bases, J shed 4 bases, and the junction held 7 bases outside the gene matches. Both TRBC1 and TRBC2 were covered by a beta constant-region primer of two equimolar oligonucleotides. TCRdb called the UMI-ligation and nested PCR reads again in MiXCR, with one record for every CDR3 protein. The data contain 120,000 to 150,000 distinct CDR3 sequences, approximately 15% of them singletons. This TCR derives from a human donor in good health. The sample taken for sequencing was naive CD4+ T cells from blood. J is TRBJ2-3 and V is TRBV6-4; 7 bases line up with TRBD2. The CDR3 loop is CASRASGVSDTQYF. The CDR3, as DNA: TGTGCCAGCAGAGCTAGCGGAGTATCAGATACGCAGTATTTT.